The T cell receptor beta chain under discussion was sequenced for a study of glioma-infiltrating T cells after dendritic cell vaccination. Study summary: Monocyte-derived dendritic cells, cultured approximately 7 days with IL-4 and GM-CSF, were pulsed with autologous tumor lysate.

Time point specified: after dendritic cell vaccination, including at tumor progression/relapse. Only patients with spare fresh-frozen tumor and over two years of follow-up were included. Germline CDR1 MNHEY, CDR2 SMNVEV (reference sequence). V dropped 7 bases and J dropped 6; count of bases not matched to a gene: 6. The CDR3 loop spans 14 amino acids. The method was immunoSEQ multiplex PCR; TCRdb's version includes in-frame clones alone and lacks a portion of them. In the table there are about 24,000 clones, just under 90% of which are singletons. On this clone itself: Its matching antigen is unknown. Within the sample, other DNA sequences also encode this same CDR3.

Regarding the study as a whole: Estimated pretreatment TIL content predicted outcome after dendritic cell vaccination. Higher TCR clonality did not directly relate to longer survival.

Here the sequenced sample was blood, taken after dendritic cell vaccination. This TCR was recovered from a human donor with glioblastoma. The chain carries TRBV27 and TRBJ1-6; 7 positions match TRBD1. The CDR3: CASTPGQPNSPLHF. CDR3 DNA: TGTGCCAGCACCCCGGGACAGCCTAATTCACCCCTCCACTTT.